A single sample gave rise to the 27 T cell receptor beta chains below, sequenced in a study of shared clonotypes between healthy human individuals. Here immunoSEQ multiplex PCR was the method, and the copy in TCRdb shows in-frame clones only, minus some. The table includes 2 million to 2.5 million clones, 85% to 95% detected once. Sequences were obtained from naive CD4+ T cells from PBMCs. Subset indicated: CD45RA+ positively selected. These receptors were obtained from a young man in good health. Some clones in this sample may be carry-over from other donors' samples.

The V and J genes are TRBV10-1 and TRBJ2-1; 8 nucleotides align to TRBD1. The V segment lost 0 bases and the J segment 10 bases; nucleotides outside the gene matches: 5. Germline V gives CDR1 WNHNN, CDR2 SYGVQD (reference sequence). The CDR3 extends over 14 amino acids. Here the CDR3 DNA reads TGCGCCAGCAGTGAGTCTTTCAGGGGGCGAGAGCAGTTCTTC. This codes for CASSESFRGREQFF.

This chain's CDR3 is CASGSTGANYEQYF. CDR3 nucleotides: TGTGCCAGCGGATCAACGGGAGCTAACTACGAGCAGTACTTC. The chain carries TRBV28 and TRBJ2-7, with TRBD2 as a possible D gene (6 bases). This CDR3 comprises 14 residues. V lost 8 bases and J 3 bases, leaving 17 bases between the germline ends. Germline V gives CDR1 MDHEN, CDR2 SYDVKM.

The chain has TRBV7-9 and TRBJ1-2; a possible D gene is TRBD1 (6 bases). CDR3 length equals 15 residues. The V gene's germline CDR1 is SEHNR and CDR2 FQNEAQ (reference sequence). V was pared by 5 bases and J by 5 bases, with 18 bases between. The CDR3 here is CASSIRDNGFYGYTF. The CDR3, as DNA: TGTGCCAGCAGCATTCGGGACAACGGTTTTTATGGCTACACCTTC.

V is TRBV7-8 and J is TRBJ1-4; 11 bases are a match to TRBD1. This CDR3 comprises 16 residues. V shed 1 base, J shed 10 bases, and the junction held 8 bases outside the gene matches. Looked up from germline, CDR1 is SGHVS and CDR2 is FQNEAQ. CDR3 coding DNA: TGTGCCAGCAGCTTAGGACCGGGACAGGGGGTTGGAAAACTGTTTTTT. It translates to CASSLGPGQGVGKLFF.

The rearrangement joins TRBV25-1 to TRBJ2-7; 8 bases fit TRBD1. The V gene end was trimmed by 7 bases and the J gene end by 5 bases; junction bases not matched to a gene: 10. The CDR3 is 14 residues long. CDR1 is MGHDK and CDR2 is SYGVNS in the germline V gene. CDR3 sequence (DNA): TGTGCCAGCACATACTCTGGACAGGGCAACGAGCAGTACTTC. Its protein is CASTYSGQGNEQYF.

The rearrangement joins TRBV19 to TRBJ2-1, with 7 bases lining up with TRBD2. This CDR3 has 16 residues. Germline loops: CDR1 LNHDA, CDR2 SQIVND (reference sequence). V was pared by 5 bases and J by 5 bases, with 12 bases of the junction left unmatched. The CDR3 DNA reads as TGTGCCAGTAGTCGCCCCCGCGGGACTATAAACAATGAGCAGTTCTTC. Translated: CASSRPRGTINNEQFF.

The chain joins TRBV28 to TRBJ2-7; 7 bases are shared with TRBD1. With V trimmed by 2 bases and J by 3 bases, 4 bases remained unmatched. Germline loops: CDR1 MDHEN, CDR2 SYDVKM. CDR3 length equals 14 residues. The CDR3 region has the DNA TGTGCCAGCAGTTTACGGGACAGCTTCTACGAGCAGTACTTC. Protein: CASSLRDSFYEQYF.

This clone occurred once. This chain joins TRBV9 and TRBJ1-5, with D possibly TRBD1 on 6 matching bases. The CDR3 is 15 residues long. V lost 5 bases to trimming and J lost 4 bases, with 16 bases between them. Germline CDR1 is SGDLS and CDR2 is YYNGEE. CDR3 sequence reads: CASSPGVGGNQPQHF. DNA for the CDR3: TGTGCCAGCAGTCCAGGGGTAGGAGGAAATCAGCCCCAGCATTTT.

The chain joins TRBV5-5 to TRBJ2-3; D tentatively reads TRBD1 or TRBD2 (6 bases each). Germline CDR1 reads SGHKS; CDR2 reads YYEKEE (reference sequence). V was shortened by 0 bases and J by 2 bases, with 13 bases between the two germline ends. This CDR3 has 16 amino acids. CDR3 amino acids: CASSLVAWGATDTQYF. CDR3 sequence (DNA): TGTGCCAGCAGCTTGGTGGCCTGGGGGGCCACAGATACGCAGTATTTT.

The rearrangement uses TRBV19 and TRBJ2-3; 13 nucleotides match TRBD2. CDR3 length: 16 residues. CDR1 LNHDA and CDR2 SQIVND come from the germline V gene (reference sequence). V lost 10 bases to trimming and J lost 4 bases; unmatched junction nucleotides: 11. This CDR3 reads CATNSRTSGSPDTQYF. The CDR3 nucleotides are TGTGCCACCAACTCAAGGACTAGCGGGAGCCCAGATACGCAGTATTTT. Full variable domain (remainder filled in from reference TRBV19 and TRBJ2-3): DGGITQSPKYLFRKEGQNVTLSCEQNLNHDAMYWYRQDPGQGLRLIYYSQIVNDFQKGDIAEGYSVSREKKESFPLTVTSAQKNPTAFYLCATNSRTSGSPDTQYFGPGTRLTVL.

V gene TRBV6-5 combines with J gene TRBJ1-4; weak D call: TRBD1 (6 bases). The CDR3 consists of 13 residues. The ends were cut back, 5 bases at V and 9 bases at J, with 13 bases in the middle. Germline V gives CDR1 MNHEY, CDR2 SVGAGI. CDR3: CASSRLDSKKLFF. CDR3 in DNA: TGTGCCAGCAGTCGTCTGGACAGTAAAAAACTGTTTTTT.

This chain connects TRBV19 to TRBJ2-7, with TRBD1 matching over 7 bases. This CDR3 has 15 residues. Trimming removed 4 bases from V and 3 bases from J; junction bases left unmatched: 9. The V gene's germline CDR1 is LNHDA and CDR2 SQIVND (reference sequence). CDR3 sequence (DNA): TGTGCCAGTAGTACCCACTACAGGGGATACTACGAGCAGTACTTC. Translation gives CASSTHYRGYYEQYF.

The chain uses TRBV7-2 and TRBJ1-1, with TRBD1 matching 10 bases. Germline values: CDR1 SGHTA, CDR2 FQGNSA. The trim removed 5 bases at V and 10 bases at J, leaving 13 bases unmatched. The CDR3 runs to 15 residues. CDR3 region: CASSVSTGGYSGAFF. The CDR3 coding sequence is TGTGCCAGCAGCGTCTCGACAGGGGGCTACTCTGGAGCTTTCTTT.

Points on this clone: The sample contains more than one DNA sequence encoding this CDR3. The V call is TRBV29-1, the J call TRBJ2-5; TRBD2 is a possible D gene (6 bases). V lost 7 bases, J lost 1 base, and 10 bases lay in between. Germline values: CDR1 SQVTM, CDR2 ANQGSEA. The CDR3 covers 12 residues. The CDR3 sequence: CSGVGGQETQYF. The CDR3, as DNA: TGCAGCGGGGTGGGGGGCCAAGAGACCCAGTACTTC.

The V gene is TRBV6-6, the J gene TRBJ2-1; 9 positions agree with TRBD2. The CDR3 spans 14 residues. The J segment lost 9 bases and the V segment lost 2 bases, leaving 5 bases of the junction unmatched. The germline V gene encodes CDR1 MNHNY and CDR2 SVGAGI (reference sequence). As DNA, the CDR3 is TGTGCCAGCAGTTACGTAGCGGGGGAGGGTGAGCAGTTCTTC. This sequence encodes CASSYVAGEGEQFF.

V and J are TRBV5-1 and TRBJ2-7; D call uncertain. The ends were cut back, 4 bases at V and 2 bases at J, with 7 bases in the middle. Per the germline V gene, CDR1 is SGHRS and CDR2 is YFSETQ. The CDR3 totals 12 residues. In nucleotides, the CDR3 is TGCGCCAGCAGCGCGGCGGCCTACGAGCAGTACTTC. Amino acids: CASSAAAYEQYF.

The CDR3 loop is CASSYSDGYYEQYF. The CDR3 nucleotides read TGTGCCAGCAGTTACTCTGACGGATACTACGAGCAGTACTTC. This chain links TRBV6-6 with TRBJ2-7; D gene uncertain. The CDR3 contains 14 residues. Trimming pared 0 bases from V and 3 bases from J, leaving 9 bases between. CDR1 is MNHNY and CDR2 is SVGAGI in the germline V gene (reference sequence).

The chain uses TRBV30 and TRBJ1-2; perhaps TRBD1 as D (5 bases). V lost 0 bases, J lost 5 bases, and 10 bases lay in between. This CDR3 region has 13 residues. CDR1 is GTSNPN and CDR2 is SVGIG in the germline V gene (reference sequence). DNA for the CDR3: TGTGCCTGGAGTGTCAGGGTATCATATGGCTACACCTTC. Translating it yields CAWSVRVSYGYTF.

This sequence joins TRBV7-3 and TRBJ2-5; D is perhaps TRBD2 (5 bases). This CDR3 spans 16 amino acids. Germline values: CDR1 SGHTA, CDR2 FQGTGA. Trimming cost V 2 bases and J 4 bases, with 17 bases left between them. In DNA form, the CDR3 reads TGTGCCAGCAGCTTAGGTTTGGGAGTATACGGAGAGACCCAGTACTTC. It yields the protein CASSLGLGVYGETQYF.

The V and J genes are TRBV27 and TRBJ1-2, with 8 bases matching TRBD1. J was trimmed by 8 bases and V by 8 bases; bases with no gene match: 10. Germline V lookup: CDR1 MNHEY, CDR2 SMNVEV (reference sequence). This CDR3 spans 13 amino acids. CDR3 in DNA: TGTGCCAGCCGGGACAGGTCCGGCGGGGGCTACACCTTC. Translated, it gives CASRDRSGGGYTF.

The rearrangement links TRBV7-2 to TRBJ2-3; tentatively, D is TRBD2 (5 bases). The CDR3 is 19 amino acids. Trimming shortened V by 4 bases and J by 0 bases, and 23 bases separated the two germline ends. Per germline, CDR1 SGHTA and CDR2 FQGNSA. The CDR3 loop is CASSWPLNRVGASTDTQYF. DNA of the CDR3: TGTGCCAGCAGCTGGCCACTGAATAGGGTGGGAGCTAGCACAGATACGCAGTATTTT.

J is TRBJ2-4 and V is TRBV30; D gene ambiguous. CDR1 is GTSNPN, CDR2 SVGIG, per germline (reference sequence). Trimming took off 5 bases at V and 0 bases at J, with 11 bases between the two ends. This CDR3 is built from 14 residues. The CDR3 region is CAWLPHLAKNIQYF. The CDR3 DNA follows: TGTGCCTGGTTACCTCACCTAGCCAAAAACATTCAGTACTTC.

The chain couples TRBV19 to TRBJ1-2; unclear D gene. The germline V gene encodes CDR1 LNHDA and CDR2 SQIVND (reference sequence). The CDR3 runs to 13 residues. V lost 5 bases, J lost 4 bases, and 11 bases lay in between. CDR3 loop: CASSSPGSYGYTF. In DNA, the CDR3 is TGTGCCAGTAGTTCTCCCGGGTCCTATGGCTACACCTTC. Supplemented by reference TRBV19 and TRBJ1-2, the full variable domain reads DGGITQSPKYLFRKEGQNVTLSCEQNLNHDAMYWYRQDPGQGLRLIYYSQIVNDFQKGDIAEGYSVSREKKESFPLTVTSAQKNPTAFYLCASSSPGSYGYTFGSGTRLTVV.

This clone was seen once. The chain links TRBV4-1 to TRBJ1-2; no clear D gene. In germline, CDR1 is MGHRA, CDR2 YSYEKL. The germline V and J ends were trimmed by 1 base and 4 bases, with 7 bases remaining between them. The CDR3 runs 13 residues. CDR3: CASSQGRGYGYTF. The CDR3 DNA is TGCGCCAGCAGCCAAGGACGGGGCTATGGCTACACCTTC.

V and J are TRBV4-1 and TRBJ2-2; D may correspond to TRBD1 or TRBD2 (6 bases each). The germline gives CDR1 MGHRA, CDR2 YSYEKL. The CDR3 has 14 amino acids. The germline V and J ends were trimmed by 6 bases and 5 bases, with 13 bases remaining between them. The CDR3 DNA is TGCGCCAGCAGGGGGGGCCCGGGGACCGGGGAGCTGTTTTTT. This codes for CASRGGPGTGELFF.

The chain recombines TRBV6-6 with TRBJ2-7; no clear D. Germline CDR1 is MNHNY and CDR2 is SVGAGI (reference sequence). The germline V and J ends were trimmed by 7 bases and 6 bases, with 10 bases remaining between them. There are 11 residues in the CDR3. CDR3 DNA sequence: TGTGCCAGCACGACTCTAGGCGAGCAGTACTTC. Protein: CASTTLGEQYF.

V and J are TRBV30 and TRBJ2-5, with D possibly being TRBD2 (5 bases). With 0 bases removed from V and 3 bases from J, the gap between germline ends came to 14 bases. Germline V gives CDR1 GTSNPN, CDR2 SVGIG (reference sequence). The CDR3 length is 15 residues. The CDR3 sequence is CAWSVRGSFKETQYF. As DNA, the CDR3 is TGTGCCTGGAGTGTACGAGGGAGCTTCAAAGAGACCCAGTACTTC.